A single sample gave rise to the 7 T cell receptor beta chains below, sequenced in a study of cytomegalovirus exposure and HLA in healthy donors. Profiling relied on immunoSEQ multiplex PCR, and the TCRdb table lists in-frame clones only, not all of them. The sample shows approximately 76,000 clones, 94% of them seen only once. Sequenced: PBMCs. The receptors come from a woman under 30 in good health and CMV-seronegative.

The chain couples TRBV18 to TRBJ2-1, with 10 bases fitting TRBD2. Germline-derived CDR1 and CDR2 are KGHSH and LQKENI. Trimming took 4 bases from V and 4 from J; bases not matched to a gene: 10. The CDR3 runs 17 residues. The CDR3 DNA reads as TGTGCCAGCTCACATGAAATAGGACTAGCGGTTTACAATGAGCAGTTCTTC. This sequence encodes CASSHEIGLAVYNEQFF.

The chain employs TRBV7-2 and TRBJ2-7, with TRBD2 matching 8 bases. The CDR3 is 16 residues long. Unmatched junction bases numbered 9, after V lost 1 base and J lost 4 bases. Germline assignment: CDR1 SGHTA and CDR2 FQGNSA. The CDR3 is CASSLDTGGYPYEQYF. The CDR3 nucleotides are TGTGCCAGCAGCTTAGACACGGGGGGGTACCCATACGAGCAGTACTTC.

This clone was picked up one time. This chain links TRBV9 with TRBJ2-3; maybe TRBD2 (6 bases). The CDR3 totals 14 residues. Germline CDR1 reads SGDLS; CDR2 reads YYNGEE. V lost 3 bases and J lost 2, with 10 bases in between. CDR3 region: CASSASGFTDTQYF. The DNA for the CDR3 is TGTGCCAGCAGCGCCAGCGGGTTCACAGATACGCAGTATTTT.

The chain links TRBV21-1 to TRBJ1-2. TRBV21-1 is recorded as a pseudogene. The CDR3 extends over 15 amino acids. CDR3 region: CASSQQTGRVEGYTF. DNA for the CDR3: TGTGCCAGCAGCCAACAAACGGGAAGGGTAGAAGGCTACACCTTC.

The rearrangement uses TRBV5-8 and TRBJ2-5, with D possibly matching TRBD2 (5 bases). This CDR3 is built from 15 residues. Germline CDR1 SGHTS, CDR2 YDEGEE. Trimming took 1 base from V and 4 from J, leaving 14 bases between them. The CDR3 region is CASSLKRGGPETQYF. CDR3 nucleotide sequence: TGTGCCAGCAGCTTGAAACGTGGCGGGCCAGAGACCCAGTACTTC.

The V gene is TRBV5-6, the J gene TRBJ2-7, with D possibly matching TRBD2 (6 bases). V was pared by 1 base and J by 7 bases, with 15 bases between. The CDR3 has 14 residues. Looked up from germline, CDR1 is SGHDT and CDR2 is YYEEEE. Here the CDR3 reads CASSLRGLEYEQYF. The CDR3 DNA sequence: TGTGCCAGCAGCTTGCGGGGACTGGAGTATGAGCAGTACTTC.

This clone was seen just once. The chain recombines TRBV13 with TRBJ2-3; TRBD1 agrees at 10 bases. The CDR3 is 15 amino acids. With V trimmed by 8 bases and J by 4 bases, 9 bases remained unmatched. Germline CDR1 is PRHDT and CDR2 is FYEKMQ (reference sequence). The CDR3 spells CASAERTGGSDTQYF. The CDR3 coding sequence is TGTGCCAGCGCAGAAAGGACAGGGGGATCAGATACGCAGTATTTT.